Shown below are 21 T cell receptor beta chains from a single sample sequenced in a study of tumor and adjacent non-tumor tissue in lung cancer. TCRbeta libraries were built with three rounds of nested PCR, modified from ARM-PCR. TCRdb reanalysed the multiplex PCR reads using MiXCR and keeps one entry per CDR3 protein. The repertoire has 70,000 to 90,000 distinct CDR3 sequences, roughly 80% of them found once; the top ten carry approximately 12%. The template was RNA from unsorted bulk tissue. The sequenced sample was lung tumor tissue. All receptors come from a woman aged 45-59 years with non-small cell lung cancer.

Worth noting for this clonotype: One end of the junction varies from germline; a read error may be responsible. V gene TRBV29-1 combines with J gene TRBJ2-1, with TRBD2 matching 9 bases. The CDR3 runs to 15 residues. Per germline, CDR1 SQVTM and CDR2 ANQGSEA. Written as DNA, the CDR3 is TGCATCGTTGAAGTTGGCGGGAGGGTCGAGAATGAGCAGCTCTTC. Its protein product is CIVEVGGRVENEQLF.

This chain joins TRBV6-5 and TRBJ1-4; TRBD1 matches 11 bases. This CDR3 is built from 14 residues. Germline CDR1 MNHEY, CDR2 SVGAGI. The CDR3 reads CSNRTGGGDEIMFF. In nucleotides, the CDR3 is TGTTCCAACAGGACAGGGGGCGGGGATGAAATAATGTTTTTT.

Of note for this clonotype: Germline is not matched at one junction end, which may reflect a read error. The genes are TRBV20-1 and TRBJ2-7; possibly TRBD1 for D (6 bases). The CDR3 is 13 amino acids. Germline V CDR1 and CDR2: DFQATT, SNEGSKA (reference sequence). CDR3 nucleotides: TGCAGTGCTACGGAGAGCAGGGGCCACGAACAGTACTTC. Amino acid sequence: CSATESRGHEQYF.

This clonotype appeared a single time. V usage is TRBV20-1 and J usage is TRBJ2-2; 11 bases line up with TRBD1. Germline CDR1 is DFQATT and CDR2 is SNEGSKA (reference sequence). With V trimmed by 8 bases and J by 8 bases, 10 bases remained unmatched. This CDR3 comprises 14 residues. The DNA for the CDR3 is TGCAGTACTGGAGGACAGGGGGCGCTTGGGGAGCTGTTTTTT. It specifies CSTGGQGALGELFF.

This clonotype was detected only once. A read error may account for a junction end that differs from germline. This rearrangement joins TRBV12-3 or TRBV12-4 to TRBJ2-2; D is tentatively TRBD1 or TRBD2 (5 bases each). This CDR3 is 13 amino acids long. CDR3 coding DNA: TGTGCCAGCCCCAGGGCGAACACCGGGGAACTGTTTTTT. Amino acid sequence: CASPRANTGELFF.

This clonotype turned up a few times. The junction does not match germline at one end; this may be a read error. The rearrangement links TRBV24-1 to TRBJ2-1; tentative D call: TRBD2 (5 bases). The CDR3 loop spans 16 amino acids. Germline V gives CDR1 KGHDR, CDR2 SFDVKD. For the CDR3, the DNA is TGTGCTACCAGTAAGGCCAGCAGCGGACCCTACAATGAGCAGTTCTTC. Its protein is CATSKASSGPYNEQFF.

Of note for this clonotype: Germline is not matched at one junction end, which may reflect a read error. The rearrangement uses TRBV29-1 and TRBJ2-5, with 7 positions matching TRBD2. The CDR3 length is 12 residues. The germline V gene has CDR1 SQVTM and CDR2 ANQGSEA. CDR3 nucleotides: TGCAGCGTTGAAGGCGGGAGCAAAACCCAGCACTTC. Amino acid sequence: CSVEGGSKTQHF.

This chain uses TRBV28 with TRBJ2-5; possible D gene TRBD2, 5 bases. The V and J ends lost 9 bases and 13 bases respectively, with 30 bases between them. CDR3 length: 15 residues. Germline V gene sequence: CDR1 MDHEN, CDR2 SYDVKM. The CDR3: CASKLAGDTKRTPYF. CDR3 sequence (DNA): TGTGCCAGTAAGCTAGCTGGAGACACCAAGAGGACTCCGTACTTC.

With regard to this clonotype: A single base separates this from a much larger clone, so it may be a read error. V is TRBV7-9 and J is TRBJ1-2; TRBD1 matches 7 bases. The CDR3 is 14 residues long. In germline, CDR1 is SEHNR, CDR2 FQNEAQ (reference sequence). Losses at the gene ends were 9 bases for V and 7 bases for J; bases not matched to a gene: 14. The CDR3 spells CARSLGQSSLGYTF. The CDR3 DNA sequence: TGTGCCAGGAGCCTGGGACAGTCCAGCCTTGGCTACACCTTC.

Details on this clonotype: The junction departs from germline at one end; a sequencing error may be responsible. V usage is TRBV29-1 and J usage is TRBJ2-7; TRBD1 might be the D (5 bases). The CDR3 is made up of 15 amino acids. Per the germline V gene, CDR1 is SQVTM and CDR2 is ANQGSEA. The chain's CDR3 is CIVALCWGDSYEQYF. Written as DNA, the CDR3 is TGCATCGTTGCTTTATGTTGGGGCGACAGCTACGAGCAGTACTTC.

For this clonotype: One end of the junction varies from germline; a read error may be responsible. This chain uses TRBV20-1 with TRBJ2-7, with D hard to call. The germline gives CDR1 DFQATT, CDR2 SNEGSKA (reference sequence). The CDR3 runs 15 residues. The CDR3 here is CSSRSIERPPYELYF. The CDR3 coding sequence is TGCAGTTCTAGATCAATCGAGCGACCCCCTTACGAGCTGTACTTC.

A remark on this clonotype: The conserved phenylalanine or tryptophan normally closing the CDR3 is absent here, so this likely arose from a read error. The CDR3 DNA reads TGCAGCATTGAAGAGATAGCGGGAGTATATAATGAGCAGTTCTTA. Its protein is CSIEEIAGVYNEQFL. J is TRBJ2-1 and V is TRBV29-1, with 9 bases that match TRBD2. This CDR3 is 15 amino acids long. Germline values: CDR1 SQVTM, CDR2 ANQGSEA.

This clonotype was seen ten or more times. This chain's CDR3 is CASSSGRGTDTQYF. In nucleotides, the CDR3 is TGTGCCAGTAGTAGCGGGAGGGGCACAGATACGCAGTATTTT. The rearrangement uses TRBV6-1 and TRBJ2-3, with TRBD2 identical over 11 bases. V was clipped by 9 bases and J by 1 base; unmatched bases: 3. Germline-derived CDR1 and CDR2 are MNHNS and SASEGT. The CDR3 loop spans 14 amino acids.

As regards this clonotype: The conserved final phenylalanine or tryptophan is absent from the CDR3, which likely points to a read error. CDR3 residues: CASSLSMSPSYEQYL. The CDR3 DNA is TGTGCCAGCAGCTTATCTATGAGTCCCTCCTACGAGCAGTACTTA. V is TRBV11-2 and J is TRBJ2-7; D is undetermined. The CDR3 contains 15 residues. Looked up from germline, CDR1 is SGHAT and CDR2 is FQNNGV. V lost 2 bases to trimming and J lost 0 bases, with 11 bases between them.

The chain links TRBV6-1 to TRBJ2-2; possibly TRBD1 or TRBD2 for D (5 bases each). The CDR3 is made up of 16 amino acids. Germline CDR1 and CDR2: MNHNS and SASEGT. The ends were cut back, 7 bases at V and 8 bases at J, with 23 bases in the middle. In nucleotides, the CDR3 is TGTGCCAGCATGCAGGGTTCTGGCAGCGGAGGTGGGGAGCTGTTTTTT. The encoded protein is CASMQGSGSGGGELFF.

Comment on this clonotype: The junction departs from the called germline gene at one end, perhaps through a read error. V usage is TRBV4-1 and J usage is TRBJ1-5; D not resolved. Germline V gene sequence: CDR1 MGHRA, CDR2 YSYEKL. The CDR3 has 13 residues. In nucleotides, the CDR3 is TGCGCCTGCAGTCACTTGATGGGTCAGCCCCAGCATTTT. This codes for CACSHLMGQPQHF.

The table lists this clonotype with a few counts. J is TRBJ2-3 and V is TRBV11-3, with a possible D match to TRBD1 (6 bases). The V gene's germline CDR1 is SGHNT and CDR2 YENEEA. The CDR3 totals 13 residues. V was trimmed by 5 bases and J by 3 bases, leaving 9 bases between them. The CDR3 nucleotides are TGTGCCAGCAGCACCAGGGGTACAGATACGCAGTATTTT. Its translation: CASSTRGTDTQYF.

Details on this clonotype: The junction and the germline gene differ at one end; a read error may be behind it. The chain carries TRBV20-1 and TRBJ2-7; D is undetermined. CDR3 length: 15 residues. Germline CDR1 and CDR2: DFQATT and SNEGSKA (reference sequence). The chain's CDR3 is CSARDSDPGRIKQYF. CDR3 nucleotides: TGCAGTGCTAGAGATTCGGATCCGGGTCGGATCAAGCAATACTTC.

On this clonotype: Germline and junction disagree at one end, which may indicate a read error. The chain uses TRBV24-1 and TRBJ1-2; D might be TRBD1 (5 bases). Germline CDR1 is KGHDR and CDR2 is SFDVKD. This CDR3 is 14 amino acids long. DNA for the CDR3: TGTGCCACCGGTGATTCGGGACGGAACTATGGTTACACCTTC. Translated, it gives CATGDSGRNYGYTF.

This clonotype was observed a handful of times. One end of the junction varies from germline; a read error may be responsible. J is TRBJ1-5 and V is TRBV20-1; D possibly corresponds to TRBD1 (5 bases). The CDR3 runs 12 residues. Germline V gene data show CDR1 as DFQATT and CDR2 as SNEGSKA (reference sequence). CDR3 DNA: TGTACTGCTAGGCAGGGCGGGCAGCCCCAGCATTTT. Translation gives CTARQGGQPQHF.

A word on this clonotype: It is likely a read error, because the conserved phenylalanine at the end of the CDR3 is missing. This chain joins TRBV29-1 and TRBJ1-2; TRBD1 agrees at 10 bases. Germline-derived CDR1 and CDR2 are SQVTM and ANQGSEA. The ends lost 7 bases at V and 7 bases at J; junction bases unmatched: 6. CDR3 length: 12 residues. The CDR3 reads CSAHGQGVGYTS. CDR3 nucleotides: TGCAGCGCCCACGGACAGGGGGTTGGCTACACCTCT.